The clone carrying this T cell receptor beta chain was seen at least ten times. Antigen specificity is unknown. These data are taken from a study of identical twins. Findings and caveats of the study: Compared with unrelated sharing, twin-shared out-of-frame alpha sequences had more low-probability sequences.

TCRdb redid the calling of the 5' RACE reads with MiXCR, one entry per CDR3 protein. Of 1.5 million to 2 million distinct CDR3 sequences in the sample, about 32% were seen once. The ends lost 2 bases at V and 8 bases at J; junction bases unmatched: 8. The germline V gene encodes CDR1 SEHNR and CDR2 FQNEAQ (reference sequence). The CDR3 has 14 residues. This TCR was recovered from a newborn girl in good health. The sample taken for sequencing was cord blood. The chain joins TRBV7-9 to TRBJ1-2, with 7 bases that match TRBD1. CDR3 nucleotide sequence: TGTGCCAGCAGCTTAATTAGGGACAGTGAAGGCTACACCTTC. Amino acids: CASSLIRDSEGYTF.